These 19 T cell receptor beta chains originate from one sample sequenced in a study of response to subunit inactivated influenza vaccine. TCRdb ran MiXCR on the RT-PCR reads and lists one entry per CDR3 protein. The table includes 710,000 or so distinct CDR3 sequences, 15% to 19% detected once. Sequenced here: PBMCs from blood, sampled roughly 12 days after vaccination. These receptors were collected from a man aged 45 to 65 who received an inactivated influenza vaccine.

In this sample, this clonotype turned up a few times. The chain couples TRBV6-2 or TRBV6-3 to TRBJ2-7; 8 bases agree with TRBD2. The germline V gene encodes CDR1 MNHEY and CDR2 SVGEGT. The CDR3 has 15 residues. The V and J ends lost 4 bases and 0 bases, in that order; junction bases with no gene match: 5. CDR3 nucleotides: TGTGCCAGCAGTTCCGGGGGGGGTCCCTCCTACGAGCAGTACTTC. It is translated as CASSSGGGPSYEQYF.

This clonotype was observed a handful of times. Here the CDR3 reads CASSLAGTGTNEQFF. CDR3 coding DNA: TGCGCCAGCAGCTTGGCCGGGACAGGGACCAATGAGCAGTTCTTC. This rearrangement joins TRBV5-1 to TRBJ2-1; the match to TRBD1 covers 9 bases. This CDR3 is 15 amino acids long. V trimming: 0 bases; J trimming: 6 bases; junction bases outside the gene matches: 4. Germline loops: CDR1 SGHRS, CDR2 YFSETQ.

The rearrangement links TRBV11-3 to TRBJ1-4; 8 bases are a match to TRBD1. Looked up from germline, CDR1 is SGHNT and CDR2 is YENEEA. Trimming cost V 3 bases and J 3 bases; bases outside gene matches: 12. The CDR3 covers 18 residues. CDR3 nucleotide sequence: TGTGCCAGCAGCTTTGAGGTCAGGGGGCCTAAGTCTAATGAAAAACTGTTTTTT. Its protein product is CASSFEVRGPKSNEKLFF.

This clonotype was seen only a few times. This chain joins TRBV24-1 and TRBJ2-1; TRBD2 matches at 7 bases. The length of the CDR3 is 15 residues. The J segment lost 6 bases and the V segment lost 2 bases, leaving 6 bases of the junction unmatched. CDR1 is KGHDR, CDR2 SFDVKD, per germline. The CDR3 DNA reads as TGTGCCACCAGTGATTGGGGGGGTTCTGGCAATGAGCAGTTCTTC. Translation: CATSDWGGSGNEQFF.

This clonotype was found a few times. This chain connects TRBV6-5 to TRBJ2-5; D perhaps matches TRBD2 (6 bases). CDR3 length: 15 amino acids. The V gene lost 0 bases and the J gene lost 1 base, with 9 bases spanning the gap. Germline V gives CDR1 MNHEY, CDR2 SVGAGI. The CDR3 nucleotides read TGTGCCAGCAGTTACTCCGGGGGATTCCAAGAGACCCAGTACTTC. It yields the protein CASSYSGGFQETQYF.

J is TRBJ2-5 and V is TRBV5-6; 8 bases are a match to TRBD1. The V gene's germline CDR1 is SGHDT and CDR2 YYEEEE. This CDR3 is 17 amino acids long. V lost 3 bases and J lost 5; bases outside the gene matches: 15. CDR3 amino acids: CASSSPRGQVMGETQYF. The DNA of the CDR3 is TGTGCCAGCAGCTCACCCAGGGGACAGGTTATGGGGGAGACCCAGTACTTC.

The gene calls are TRBV6-5 and TRBJ2-7; TRBD1 aligns across 9 bases. CDR1 is MNHEY, CDR2 SVGAGI, per germline. The CDR3 has 15 amino acids. Germline trimming cut 0 bases from V and 3 bases from J; bases unmatched to any gene: 3. CDR3 coding DNA: TGTGCCAGCAGTTACTCCGGGACAGGGTTCTACGAGCAGTACTTC. As protein: CASSYSGTGFYEQYF.

This sequence joins TRBV5-1 and TRBJ2-1, with TRBD1 identical over 7 bases. Germline assignment: CDR1 SGHRS and CDR2 YFSETQ. This CDR3 comprises 16 residues. Trimming took 2 bases from V and 3 from J; bases not matched to a gene: 8. The CDR3 DNA reads TGCGCCAGCAGCTTAACCGAGACAGGGTACTACAATGAGCAGTTCTTC. It is translated as CASSLTETGYYNEQFF.

There are many counts of this clonotype. The rearrangement joins TRBV12-3 or TRBV12-4 to TRBJ2-1, with 9 nucleotides matching TRBD1. J was trimmed by 2 bases and V by 6 bases; bases with no gene match: 5. The CDR3 loop spans 15 amino acids. CDR3 amino acids: CASSRQGVTYNEQFF. DNA for the CDR3: TGTGCCAGCAGCAGACAGGGGGTGACCTACAATGAGCAGTTCTTC.

The chain is built from TRBV18 and TRBJ1-2; a possible D gene is TRBD1 (5 bases). The germline CDR1 and CDR2 sequences are KGHSH and LQKENI. The V end lost 4 bases, the J end lost 4 bases, and 13 bases lay between the germline ends. The CDR3 consists of 14 residues. CDR3 region: CASSRREVAYGYTF. In nucleotides, the CDR3 is TGTGCCAGCTCACGCAGGGAGGTGGCCTATGGCTACACCTTC.

The rearrangement joins TRBV5-4 to TRBJ2-7, with 8 bases matching TRBD1. J gave up 0 bases and V 3 bases, and 2 bases lay outside the gene matches. The CDR3 extends over 14 amino acids. CDR1 and CDR2 (germline): SGHNT, YYREEE (reference sequence). CDR3 sequence: CASSWTGSSYEQYF. The CDR3 coding sequence is TGTGCCAGCAGCTGGACAGGGAGCTCCTACGAGCAGTACTTC. Full variable domain (missing parts from reference TRBV5-4 and TRBJ2-7): ETGVTQSPTHLIKTRGQQVTLRCSSQSGHNTVSWYQQALGQGPQFIFQYYREEENGRGNFPPRFSGLQFPNYSSELNVNALELDDSALYLCASSWTGSSYEQYFGPGTRLTVT.

This clonotype has ten or more counts. The chain recombines TRBV28 with TRBJ1-2, with TRBD1 as a possible D gene (6 bases). Germline CDR1 MDHEN, CDR2 SYDVKM. V was clipped by 5 bases and J by 4 bases, with 20 bases between them. This CDR3 has 16 amino acids. The CDR3 here is CASSPLPRGNIYGYTF. CDR3 bases: TGTGCCAGCAGTCCTTTACCTAGGGGGAACATCTATGGCTACACCTTC.

There are a few counts of this clonotype. This chain uses TRBV5-6 with TRBJ2-7, with no clear D. The length of the CDR3 is 11 residues. Trimming took off 5 bases at V and 7 bases at J, with 10 bases between the two ends. Germline V gene data show CDR1 as SGHDT and CDR2 as YYEEEE. CDR3 residues: CASRPVNEQYF. In DNA, the CDR3 is TGTGCCAGCAGACCAGTGAATGAGCAGTACTTC.

The V and J genes are TRBV7-2 and TRBJ2-5; D perhaps matches TRBD1 (5 bases). CDR3 size: 14 residues. The V and J ends lost 2 bases and 4 bases respectively, with 11 bases between them. Looked up from germline, CDR1 is SGHTA and CDR2 is FQGNSA. The CDR3: CASSLLVTAETQYF. In DNA form, the CDR3 reads TGTGCCAGCAGCTTATTGGTGACAGCAGAGACCCAGTACTTC.

The chain has TRBV12-3 or TRBV12-4 and TRBJ1-6; D call uncertain. The CDR3 totals 14 residues. V gave up 6 bases and J gave up 7 bases, with 13 bases separating them. The CDR3 nucleotides read TGTGCCAGCAGGATTGGGTCTCAAAATTCACCCCTCCACTTT. Its translation: CASRIGSQNSPLHF.

The chain couples TRBV4-1 to TRBJ2-3; 10 nucleotides line up with TRBD2. The CDR3 has 16 amino acids. V was clipped by 7 bases and J by 4 bases; unmatched bases: 11. The germline V gene encodes CDR1 MGHRA and CDR2 YSYEKL. CDR3 residues: CASTPLERGGADTQYF. The CDR3 DNA follows: TGCGCCAGCACCCCTCTTGAGCGGGGGGGAGCAGATACGCAGTATTTT.

The chain carries TRBV28 and TRBJ2-7; 12 nucleotides line up with TRBD1. CDR1 is MDHEN and CDR2 is SYDVKM in the germline V gene. V lost 5 bases to trimming and J lost 3 bases; unmatched junction nucleotides: 8. This CDR3 contains 16 residues. The CDR3 DNA reads as TGTGCCAGCAGTCTCCTGGGACAGGGGGCGAACTACGAGCAGTACTTC. Its protein product is CASSLLGQGANYEQYF.

This chain connects TRBV4-3 to TRBJ2-2; tentative D call: TRBD1 (6 bases). The CDR3 is made up of 14 amino acids. V lost 10 bases, J lost 2 bases, and 14 bases lay in between. Germline V CDR1 and CDR2: LGHNA, YSLEER. As DNA, the CDR3 is TGCGCCACTCGACAGGCCCGAAACACCGGGGAGCTGTTTTTT. This codes for CATRQARNTGELFF.

V is TRBV20-1 and J is TRBJ2-5, with D tentatively TRBD2 (7 bases). CDR1 DFQATT and CDR2 SNEGSKA come from the germline V gene (reference sequence). The CDR3 spans 15 residues. V lost 1 base to trimming and J lost 5 bases, with 17 bases between them. This CDR3 reads CSARGGRENLETQYF. The DNA for the CDR3 is TGCAGTGCTAGAGGGGGGCGGGAGAATTTGGAGACCCAGTACTTC.